This T cell receptor (beta chain) was identified in a study of control samples from healthy donors and cancer patients. Using immunoSEQ multiplex PCR, the repertoire was profiled, and TCRdb retains in-frame clones only, with some absent. The sample includes about 120,000 clones, around nine tenths of them seen just once. The sequence came from a man aged 25 to 45 in good health. Sequencing used blood.

CDR3 nucleotide sequence: TGTGCCAGCAGCCCTCTCAGGGGCACCACCTTC. Protein: CASSPLRGTTF. The chain joins TRBV12-3 or TRBV12-4 to TRBJ1-2; D might be TRBD1 (6 bases). Deletions cut 6 bases from V and 13 bases from J, with 15 bases between. The CDR3 totals 11 residues.